This T cell receptor beta chain was profiled in a study of cytomegalovirus exposure and HLA in healthy donors. On this clone itself: Its specificity is unknown.

Donors were nominally healthy when sampled, though unrecorded immune exposures were likely. Findings and limits, study-wide: Later on, an analysis showed TCR association rates differing by HLA locus, with DRB1 the most and HLA-C the fewest. The Asian-associated ancestry cluster reportedly had fewer N-insertions than the approximately 670-donor mean in a later analysis. The availability of immune exposure information extended only to CMV serostatus.

The PCR made use of 60 Vbeta and 13 Jbeta primers. Some clones are missing from TCRdb's copy, which holds only in-frame ones; the method was immunoSEQ multiplex PCR. The data hold 160,000 or so clones, with approximately 77% observed a single time. This receptor was obtained from a man aged 30 to 45 in good health and CMV-seropositive. What was sequenced was PBMCs.

Written as DNA, the CDR3 is TGTGCCAGCAGTTACGACATCAACGAGCAGTACTTC. This gives the protein CASSYDINEQYF. This sequence joins TRBV7-9 and TRBJ2-7; D call uncertain. The CDR3 consists of 12 residues. Germline V gene lookup returns CDR1 SEHNR and CDR2 FQNEAQ (reference sequence). Trimming took off 6 bases at V and 5 bases at J, with 11 bases between the two ends.